What follows are 19 T cell receptor beta chains derived from one specimen sequenced in a study of blood T cells in healthy people across ages. Sample-barcoded 5' priming and a J-beta primer mix drove a second PCR of roughly 6 to 12 cycles. TCRdb called the 5' RACE reads again in MiXCR, with one record for every CDR3 protein. The table records 1.8 million or so distinct CDR3 sequences, about 39% of them present only once. Source material: blood. Source of these receptors: a human donor in good health.

The chain uses TRBV24-1 and TRBJ1-5; possible D gene TRBD1, 6 bases. Trimming cost V 4 bases and J 6 bases, with 6 bases left between them. CDR3 length equals 12 residues. Germline lookup yields CDR1 KGHDR and CDR2 SFDVKD. This chain's CDR3 is CATSEGGQPQHF. The CDR3 coding sequence is TGTGCCACCAGTGAAGGGGGTCAGCCCCAGCATTTT.

V and J are TRBV30 and TRBJ2-7; D is ambiguous. Trimming stripped 5 bases from V and 3 bases from J, with 11 bases between. This CDR3 has 12 amino acids. CDR1 is GTSNPN and CDR2 is SVGIG in the germline V gene (reference sequence). DNA of the CDR3: TGTGCCTGGGGCGTAGCCCGCTACGAGCAGTACTTC. This translates into CAWGVARYEQYF.

This clonotype was counted only a few times. V and J are TRBV5-6 and TRBJ2-1; no clear D gene. Deletions cut 7 bases from V and 4 bases from J, with 12 bases between. The CDR3 runs 13 residues. Germline V gives CDR1 SGHDT, CDR2 YYEEEE. Here the CDR3 reads CASGRTFYNEQFF. The CDR3 coding sequence is TGTGCCAGCGGAAGGACCTTTTACAATGAGCAGTTCTTC.

The rearrangement links TRBV20-1 to TRBJ1-2, with TRBD1 matching over 9 bases. The CDR3 runs to 15 residues. Trimming took 2 bases from V and 2 from J; bases not matched to a gene: 6. Germline V CDR1 and CDR2: DFQATT, SNEGSKA (reference sequence). CDR3 sequence (DNA): TGCAGTGCTAGACCTACCACAGGGGGCAACTATGGCTACACCTTC. Translation gives CSARPTTGGNYGYTF.

This clonotype showed up just a few times. The V and J genes are TRBV27 and TRBJ2-7; D is perhaps TRBD1 (7 bases). The germline V and J ends were trimmed by 3 bases and 5 bases, with 14 bases remaining between them. Germline CDR1 is MNHEY and CDR2 is SMNVEV (reference sequence). The CDR3 has 14 residues. CDR3 DNA sequence: TGTGCCAGCAGTTTTGCGACAGGGAGGCACGAGCAGTACTTC. Its protein is CASSFATGRHEQYF.

About this clonotype: One end of the junction does not line up with germline, which may come from a read error. The chain has TRBV7-2 and TRBJ2-5; D is ambiguous. The CDR3 contains 12 residues. The germline CDR1 and CDR2 sequences are SGHTA and FQGNSA. CDR3 sequence reads: CDSSHHYGTQYF. CDR3 bases: TGTGACAGCAGCCACCATTATGGAACCCAGTACTTC.

The V gene is TRBV11-2, the J gene TRBJ2-7, with 9 nucleotides matching TRBD2. Germline CDR1 reads SGHAT; CDR2 reads FQNNGV. Trimming cost V 0 bases and J 4 bases; bases outside gene matches: 7. The CDR3 runs 16 residues. The CDR3: CASSLEGGGARYEQYF. The CDR3 nucleotides are TGTGCCAGCAGCTTAGAGGGCGGGGGGGCGAGGTACGAGCAGTACTTC.

The rearrangement joins TRBV6-1 to TRBJ1-2, with TRBD1 matching 11 bases. In germline, CDR1 is MNHNS, CDR2 SASEGT. The CDR3 runs to 14 residues. The ends lost 6 bases at V and 8 bases at J; junction bases unmatched: 8. CDR3 nucleotide sequence: TGTGCCAGCAGAAGGACAGGGGGCGTTGGAGGCTACACCTTC. This encodes CASRRTGGVGGYTF.

J is TRBJ2-1 and V is TRBV7-3; 9 bases map to TRBD2. The germline V gene has CDR1 SGHTA and CDR2 FQGTGA. The V and J ends lost 4 bases and 4 bases, in that order; junction bases with no gene match: 5. The CDR3 has 15 amino acids. The CDR3 coding sequence is TGTGCCAGCAGCTCGCTAGCGGGGCAATACAATGAGCAGTTCTTC. It codes for CASSSLAGQYNEQFF.

The rearrangement uses TRBV2 and TRBJ1-2, with TRBD1 matching 7 bases. The CDR3 consists of 13 residues. Per germline, CDR1 SNHLY and CDR2 FYNNEI. Germline trimming cut 7 bases from V and 3 bases from J; bases unmatched to any gene: 5. CDR3 sequence: CASKEGADYGYTF. Written as DNA, the CDR3 is TGTGCCAGCAAGGAGGGGGCAGACTATGGCTACACCTTC.

This clonotype has just a few counts. V gene TRBV20-1 combines with J gene TRBJ2-3; D not certain. Trimming left V 8 bases short and J 0 bases short, with 12 bases between. The germline CDR1 and CDR2 sequences are DFQATT and SNEGSKA (reference sequence). CDR3 length: 13 residues. CDR3 sequence reads: CSSFGVSTDTQYF. The CDR3 DNA sequence: TGCAGTTCCTTCGGAGTTAGCACAGATACGCAGTATTTT.

The chain uses TRBV5-5 and TRBJ2-3; no firm D call. The CDR3 contains 12 residues. V was trimmed by 6 bases and J by 1 base, leaving 6 bases between them. Germline V CDR1 and CDR2: SGHKS, YYEKEE (reference sequence). CDR3 loop: CASNRGTDTQYF. The CDR3 nucleotides read TGTGCCAGCAATAGGGGCACAGATACGCAGTATTTT.

The gene calls are TRBV7-2 and TRBJ2-7; D might be TRBD1 (6 bases). This CDR3 contains 14 residues. Germline V gene data show CDR1 as SGHTA and CDR2 as FQGNSA. V lost 1 base, J lost 2 bases, and 9 bases lay in between. CDR3 sequence (DNA): TGTGCCAGCAGCTTAGGACAGGACCCCTACGAGCAGTACTTC. Its translation: CASSLGQDPYEQYF. The full variable domain, in which reference TRBV7-2 and TRBJ2-7 provide the parts outside the CDR3, is GAGVSQSPSNKVTEKGKDVELRCDPISGHTALYWYRQSLGQGLEFLIYFQGNSAPDKSGLPSDRFSAERTGGSVSTLTIQRTQQEDSAVYLCASSLGQDPYEQYFGPGTRLTVT.

This clonotype was seen only a few times. The chain uses TRBV29-1 and TRBJ2-3; D possibly matches TRBD1 or TRBD2 (5 bases each). The CDR3 has 17 amino acids. V was cut by 1 base and J by 0 bases, with 17 bases left in between. Per the germline V gene, CDR1 is SQVTM and CDR2 is ANQGSEA. CDR3 bases: TGCAGCGTTGAAGGAGGGGCCACGGTCCCTAGCACAGATACGCAGTATTTT. This codes for CSVEGGATVPSTDTQYF.

The CDR3 loop reads CASSQDLDRNGTDTQYF. The CDR3 DNA reads as TGCGCCAGCAGCCAAGATCTTGACCGGAATGGCACAGATACGCAGTATTTT. The chain is built from TRBV4-3 and TRBJ2-3; unclear D gene. Germline V gene data show CDR1 as LGHNA and CDR2 as YSLEER. Trimming shortened V by 0 bases and J by 1 base, and 14 bases separated the two germline ends. The CDR3 is 17 amino acids.

The chain links TRBV10-3 to TRBJ2-1, with 9 bases that match TRBD1. V shed 4 bases and J 10 bases; nucleotides not matched to a gene: 8. The V gene's germline CDR1 is ENHRY and CDR2 SYGVKD. CDR3 length: 14 residues. The CDR3 region is CAISGDRGASEQFF. The DNA of the CDR3 is TGTGCCATCAGTGGAGACAGGGGGGCCTCCGAGCAGTTCTTC.

This chain connects TRBV12-3 or TRBV12-4 to TRBJ1-1; D possibly corresponds to TRBD1 (5 bases). The CDR3 has 15 residues. V lost 6 bases, J lost 6 bases, and 20 bases lay in between. CDR3 sequence (DNA): TGTGCCAGCAGCACCCGGGACCGTTCAGTGGCTGAAGCTTTCTTT. Encoded protein: CASSTRDRSVAEAFF.

This clonotype was counted between two and nine times. This chain joins TRBV12-3 or TRBV12-4 and TRBJ2-5, with D unresolved. Trimming shortened V by 3 bases and J by 7 bases, and 12 bases separated the two germline ends. The CDR3 is made up of 13 amino acids. The DNA of the CDR3 is TGTGCCAGCAGTTTCAGTCCACCTGGGACCCAGTACTTC. It codes for CASSFSPPGTQYF.

J is TRBJ2-1 and V is TRBV6-2 or TRBV6-3, with 10 positions matching TRBD2. Trimming took 2 bases from V and 7 from J; bases not matched to a gene: 11. CDR1 is MNHEY and CDR2 is SVGEGT in the germline V gene. This CDR3 has 17 amino acids. The CDR3 region has the DNA TGTGCCAGCAGTTACAAGCGGGGGGGCGTTCAAATAAATGAGCAGTTCTTC. Its protein is CASSYKRGGVQINEQFF.